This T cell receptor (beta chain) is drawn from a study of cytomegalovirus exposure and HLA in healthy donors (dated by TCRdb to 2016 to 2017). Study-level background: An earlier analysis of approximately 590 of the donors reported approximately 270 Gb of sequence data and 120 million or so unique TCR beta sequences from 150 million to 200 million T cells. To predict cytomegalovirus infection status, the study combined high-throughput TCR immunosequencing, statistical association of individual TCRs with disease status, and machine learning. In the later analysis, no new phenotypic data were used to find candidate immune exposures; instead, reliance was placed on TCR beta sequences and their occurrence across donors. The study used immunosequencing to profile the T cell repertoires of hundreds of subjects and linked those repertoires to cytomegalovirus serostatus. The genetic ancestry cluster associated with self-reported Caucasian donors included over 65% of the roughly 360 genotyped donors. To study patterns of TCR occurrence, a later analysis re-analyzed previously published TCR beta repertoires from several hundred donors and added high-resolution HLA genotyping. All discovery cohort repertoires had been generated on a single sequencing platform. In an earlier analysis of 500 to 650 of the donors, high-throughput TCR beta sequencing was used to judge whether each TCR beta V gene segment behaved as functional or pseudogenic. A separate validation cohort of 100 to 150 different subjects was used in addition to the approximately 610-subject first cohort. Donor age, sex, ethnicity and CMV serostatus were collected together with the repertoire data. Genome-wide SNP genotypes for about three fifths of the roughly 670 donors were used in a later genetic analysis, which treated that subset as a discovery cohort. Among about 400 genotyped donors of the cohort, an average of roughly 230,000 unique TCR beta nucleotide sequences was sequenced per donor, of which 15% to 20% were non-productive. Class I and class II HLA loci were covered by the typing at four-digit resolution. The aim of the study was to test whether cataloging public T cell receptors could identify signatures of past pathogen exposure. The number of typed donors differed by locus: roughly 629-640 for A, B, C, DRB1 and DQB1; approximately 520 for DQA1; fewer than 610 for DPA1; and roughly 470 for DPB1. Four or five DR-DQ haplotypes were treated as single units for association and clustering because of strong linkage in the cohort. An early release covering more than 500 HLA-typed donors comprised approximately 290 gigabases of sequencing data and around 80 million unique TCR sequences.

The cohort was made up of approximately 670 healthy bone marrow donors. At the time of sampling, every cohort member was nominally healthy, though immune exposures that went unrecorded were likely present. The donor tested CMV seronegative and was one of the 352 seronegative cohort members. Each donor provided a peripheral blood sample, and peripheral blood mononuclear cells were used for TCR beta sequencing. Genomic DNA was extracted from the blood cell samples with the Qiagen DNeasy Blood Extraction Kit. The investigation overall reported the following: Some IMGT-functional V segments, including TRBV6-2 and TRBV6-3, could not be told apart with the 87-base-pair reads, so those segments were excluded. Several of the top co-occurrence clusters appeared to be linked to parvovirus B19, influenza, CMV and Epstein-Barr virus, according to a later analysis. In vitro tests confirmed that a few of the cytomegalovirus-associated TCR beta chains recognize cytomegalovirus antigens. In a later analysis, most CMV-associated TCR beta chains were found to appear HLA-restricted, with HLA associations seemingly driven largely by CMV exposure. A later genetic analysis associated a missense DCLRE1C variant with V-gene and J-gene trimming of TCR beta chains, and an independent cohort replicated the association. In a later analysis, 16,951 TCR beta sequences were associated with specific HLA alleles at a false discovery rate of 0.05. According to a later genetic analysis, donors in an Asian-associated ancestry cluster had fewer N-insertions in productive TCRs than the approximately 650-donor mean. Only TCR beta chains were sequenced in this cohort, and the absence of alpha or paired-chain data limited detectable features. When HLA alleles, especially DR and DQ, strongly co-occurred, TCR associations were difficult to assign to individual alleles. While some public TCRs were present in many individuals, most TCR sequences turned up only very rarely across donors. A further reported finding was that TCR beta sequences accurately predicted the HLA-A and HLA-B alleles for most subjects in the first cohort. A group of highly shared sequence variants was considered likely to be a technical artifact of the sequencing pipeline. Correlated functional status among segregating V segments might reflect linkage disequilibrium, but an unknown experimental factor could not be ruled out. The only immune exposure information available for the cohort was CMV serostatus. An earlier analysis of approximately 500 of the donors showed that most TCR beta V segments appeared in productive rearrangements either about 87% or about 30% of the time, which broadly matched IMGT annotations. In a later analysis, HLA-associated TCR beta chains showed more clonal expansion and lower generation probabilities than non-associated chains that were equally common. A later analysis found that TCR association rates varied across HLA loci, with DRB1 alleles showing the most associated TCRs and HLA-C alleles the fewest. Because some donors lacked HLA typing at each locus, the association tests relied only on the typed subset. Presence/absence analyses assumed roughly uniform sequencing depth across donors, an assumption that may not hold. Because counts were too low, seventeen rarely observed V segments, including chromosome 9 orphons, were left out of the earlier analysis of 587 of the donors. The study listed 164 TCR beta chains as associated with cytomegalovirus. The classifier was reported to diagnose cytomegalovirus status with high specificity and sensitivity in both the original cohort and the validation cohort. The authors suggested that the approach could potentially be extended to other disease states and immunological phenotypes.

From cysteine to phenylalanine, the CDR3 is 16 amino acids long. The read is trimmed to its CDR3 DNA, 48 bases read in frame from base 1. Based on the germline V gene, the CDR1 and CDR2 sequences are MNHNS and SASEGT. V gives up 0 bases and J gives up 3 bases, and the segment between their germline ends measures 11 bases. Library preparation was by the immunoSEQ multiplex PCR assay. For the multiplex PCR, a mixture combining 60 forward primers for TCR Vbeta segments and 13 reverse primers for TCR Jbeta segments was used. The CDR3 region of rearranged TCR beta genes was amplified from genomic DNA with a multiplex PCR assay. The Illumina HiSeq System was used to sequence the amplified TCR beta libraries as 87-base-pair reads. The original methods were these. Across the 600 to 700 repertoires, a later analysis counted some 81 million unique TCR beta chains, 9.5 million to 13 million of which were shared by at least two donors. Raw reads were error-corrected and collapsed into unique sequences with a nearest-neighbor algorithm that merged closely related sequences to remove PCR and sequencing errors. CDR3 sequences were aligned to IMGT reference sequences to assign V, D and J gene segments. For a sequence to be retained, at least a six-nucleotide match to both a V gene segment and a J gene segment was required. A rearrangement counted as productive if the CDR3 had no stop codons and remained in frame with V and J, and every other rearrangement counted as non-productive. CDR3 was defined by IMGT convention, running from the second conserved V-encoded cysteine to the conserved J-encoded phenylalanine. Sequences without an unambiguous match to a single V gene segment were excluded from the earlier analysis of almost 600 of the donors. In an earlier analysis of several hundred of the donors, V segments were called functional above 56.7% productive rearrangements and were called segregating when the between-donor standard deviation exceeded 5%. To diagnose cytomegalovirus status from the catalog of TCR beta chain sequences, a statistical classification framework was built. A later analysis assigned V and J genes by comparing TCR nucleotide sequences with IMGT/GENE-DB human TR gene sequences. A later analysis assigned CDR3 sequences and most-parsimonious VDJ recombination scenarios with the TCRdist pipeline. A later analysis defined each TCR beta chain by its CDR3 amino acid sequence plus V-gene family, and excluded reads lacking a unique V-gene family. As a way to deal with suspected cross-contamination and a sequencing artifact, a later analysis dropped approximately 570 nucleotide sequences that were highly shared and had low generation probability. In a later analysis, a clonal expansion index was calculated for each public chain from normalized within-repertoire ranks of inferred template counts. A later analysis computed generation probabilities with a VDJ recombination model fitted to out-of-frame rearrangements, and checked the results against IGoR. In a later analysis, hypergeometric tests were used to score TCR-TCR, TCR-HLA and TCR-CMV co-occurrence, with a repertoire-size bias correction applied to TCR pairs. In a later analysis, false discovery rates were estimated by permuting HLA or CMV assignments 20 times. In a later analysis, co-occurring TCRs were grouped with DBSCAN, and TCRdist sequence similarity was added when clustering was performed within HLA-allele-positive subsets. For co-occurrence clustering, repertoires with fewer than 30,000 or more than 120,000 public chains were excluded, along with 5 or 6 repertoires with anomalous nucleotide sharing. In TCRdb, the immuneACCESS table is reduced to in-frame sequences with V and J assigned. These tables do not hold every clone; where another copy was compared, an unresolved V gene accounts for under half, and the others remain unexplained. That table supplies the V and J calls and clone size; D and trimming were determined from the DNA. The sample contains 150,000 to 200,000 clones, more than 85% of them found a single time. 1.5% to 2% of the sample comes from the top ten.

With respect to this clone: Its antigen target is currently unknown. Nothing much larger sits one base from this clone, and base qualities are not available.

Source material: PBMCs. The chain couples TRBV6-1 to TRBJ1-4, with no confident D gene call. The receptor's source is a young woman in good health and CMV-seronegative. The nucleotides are TGTGCCAGCAGTGAAGCAGTGACTTCGGCTAATGAAAAACTGTTTTTT. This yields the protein CASSEAVTSANEKLFF.